Sequencing of this T cell receptor beta chain was carried out in a study of blood T cell repertoires in COVID-19. Some clones are missing from TCRdb's copy, which holds only in-frame ones; the method was immunoSEQ multiplex PCR. Here the sample spans some 350,000 clones, about 90% being singletons. Per germline, CDR1 WNHNN and CDR2 SYGVQD (reference sequence). Deletions cut 5 bases from V and 6 bases from J, with 17 bases between. The length of the CDR3 is 15 residues. The source is a woman younger than 35 who had recovered from COVID-19. This sequence joins TRBV10-1 and TRBJ2-1, with D possibly matching TRBD2 (6 bases). What was sequenced was peripheral blood. The CDR3 nucleotides are TGCGCCAGCAGTAGCGGGCATGTTGGTGGCAATGAGCAGTTCTTC. It yields the protein CASSSGHVGGNEQFF.